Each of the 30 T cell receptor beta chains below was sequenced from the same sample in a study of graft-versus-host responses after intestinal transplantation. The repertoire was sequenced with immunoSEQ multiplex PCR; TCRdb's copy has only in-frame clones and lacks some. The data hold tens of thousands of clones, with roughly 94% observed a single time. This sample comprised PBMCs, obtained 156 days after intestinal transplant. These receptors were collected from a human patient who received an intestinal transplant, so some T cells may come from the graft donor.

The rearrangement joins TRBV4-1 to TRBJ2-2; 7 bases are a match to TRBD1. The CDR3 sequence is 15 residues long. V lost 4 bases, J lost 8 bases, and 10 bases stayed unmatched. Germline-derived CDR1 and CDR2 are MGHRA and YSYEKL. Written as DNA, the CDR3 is TGCGCCAGCAGCCTAATGGGACAGTTAGGGGGGGAGCTGTTTTTT. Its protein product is CASSLMGQLGGELFF.

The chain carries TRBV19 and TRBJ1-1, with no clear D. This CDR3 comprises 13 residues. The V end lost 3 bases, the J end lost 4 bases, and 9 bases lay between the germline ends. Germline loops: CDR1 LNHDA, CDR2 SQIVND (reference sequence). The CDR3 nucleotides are TGTGCCAGTAGTATCAAAGGGTCCACTGAAGCTTTCTTT. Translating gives CASSIKGSTEAFF.

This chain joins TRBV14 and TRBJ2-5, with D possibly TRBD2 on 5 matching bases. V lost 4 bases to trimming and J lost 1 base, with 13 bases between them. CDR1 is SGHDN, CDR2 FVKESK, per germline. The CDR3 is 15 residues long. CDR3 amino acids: CASSRNRGPQETQYF. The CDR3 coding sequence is TGTGCCAGCAGCCGAAACCGGGGTCCCCAAGAGACCCAGTACTTC.

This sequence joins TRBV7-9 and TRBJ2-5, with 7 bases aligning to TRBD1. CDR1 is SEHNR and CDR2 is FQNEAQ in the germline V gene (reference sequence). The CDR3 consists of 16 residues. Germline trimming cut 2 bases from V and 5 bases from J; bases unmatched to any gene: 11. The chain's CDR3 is CASSLLRDSGWETQYF. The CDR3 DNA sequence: TGTGCCAGCAGCTTATTGAGGGACAGCGGTTGGGAGACCCAGTACTTC.

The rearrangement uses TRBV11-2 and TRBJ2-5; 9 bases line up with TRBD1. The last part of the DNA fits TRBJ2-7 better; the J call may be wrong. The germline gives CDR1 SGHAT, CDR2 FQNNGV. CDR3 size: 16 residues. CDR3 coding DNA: TGTGCCAGCAGCTTAGTACAAGGGACAGGGATTTACGAGCAGTACTTC. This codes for CASSLVQGTGIYEQYF.

The CDR3 DNA reads as TGTGCCAGCAGCTTGGGGACTAGCGGGTCCTACGAGCAGTACTTC. Amino acid sequence: CASSLGTSGSYEQYF. J is TRBJ2-7 and V is TRBV11-1; 12 bases fit TRBD2. This CDR3 comprises 15 residues. V lost 3 bases, J lost 1 base, and 1 base stayed unmatched. CDR1 and CDR2 (germline): SGHAT, FQDESV (reference sequence).

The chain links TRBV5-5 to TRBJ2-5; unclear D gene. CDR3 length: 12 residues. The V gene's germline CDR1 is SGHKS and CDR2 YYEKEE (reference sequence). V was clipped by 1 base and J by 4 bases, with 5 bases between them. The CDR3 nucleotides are TGTGCCAGCAGCTTGAGTCCAGAGACCCAGTACTTC. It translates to CASSLSPETQYF. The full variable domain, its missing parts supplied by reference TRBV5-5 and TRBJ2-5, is DAGVTQSPTHLIKTRGQQVTLRCSPISGHKSVSWYQQVLGQGPQFIFQYYEKEERGRGNFPDRFSARQFPNYSSELNVNALLLGDSALYLCASSLSPETQYFGPGTRLLVL.

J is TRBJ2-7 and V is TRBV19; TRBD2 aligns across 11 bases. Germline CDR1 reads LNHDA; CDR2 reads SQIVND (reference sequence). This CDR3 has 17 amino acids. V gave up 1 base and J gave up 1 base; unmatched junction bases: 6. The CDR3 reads CASSIGLGTSGSYEQYF. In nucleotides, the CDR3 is TGTGCCAGTAGTATAGGTCTCGGGACTAGCGGATCCTACGAGCAGTACTTC.

The CDR3 spells CASSLGLAYETQYF. The CDR3, as DNA: TGTGCCAGCAGCCTGGGACTAGCGTACGAGACCCAGTACTTC. This sequence joins TRBV7-7 and TRBJ2-5; 10 nucleotides line up with TRBD2. J lost 5 bases, V lost 5 bases, and 5 bases had no gene match. Germline values: CDR1 SSHAT, CDR2 FNYEAQ (reference sequence). The CDR3 covers 14 residues.

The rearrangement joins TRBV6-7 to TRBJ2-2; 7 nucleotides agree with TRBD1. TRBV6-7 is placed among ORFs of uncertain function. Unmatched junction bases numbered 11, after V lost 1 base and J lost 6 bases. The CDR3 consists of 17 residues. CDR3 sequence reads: CASSYFPGQSCAGELFF. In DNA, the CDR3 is TGTGCCAGCAGTTACTTCCCGGGACAGTCATGTGCCGGGGAGCTGTTTTTT.

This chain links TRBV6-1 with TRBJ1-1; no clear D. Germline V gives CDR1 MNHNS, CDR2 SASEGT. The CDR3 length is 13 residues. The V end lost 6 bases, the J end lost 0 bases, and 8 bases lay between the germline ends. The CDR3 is CASSMVVNTEAFF. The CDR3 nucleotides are TGTGCCAGCAGCATGGTCGTGAACACTGAAGCTTTCTTT.

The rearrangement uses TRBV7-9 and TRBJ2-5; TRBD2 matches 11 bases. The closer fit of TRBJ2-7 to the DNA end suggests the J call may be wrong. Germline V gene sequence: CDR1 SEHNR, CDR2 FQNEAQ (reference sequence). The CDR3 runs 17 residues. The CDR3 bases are TGTGCCAGCAACAACCCCCTGACTAGCGGGGAGGGCTACGAGCAGTACTTC. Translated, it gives CASNNPLTSGEGYEQYF.

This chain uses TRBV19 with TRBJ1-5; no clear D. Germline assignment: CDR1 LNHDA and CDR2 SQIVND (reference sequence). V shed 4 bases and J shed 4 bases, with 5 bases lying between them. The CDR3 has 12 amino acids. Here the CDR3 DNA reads TGTGCCAGTAGTAGGGGAAATCAGCCCCAGCATTTT. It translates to CASSRGNQPQHF.

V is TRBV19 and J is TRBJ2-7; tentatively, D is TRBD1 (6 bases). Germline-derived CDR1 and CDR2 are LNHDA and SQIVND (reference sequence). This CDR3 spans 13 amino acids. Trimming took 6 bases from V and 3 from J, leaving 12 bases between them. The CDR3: CASSRTGIYEQYF. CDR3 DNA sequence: TGTGCCAGTAGCCGTACAGGGATCTACGAGCAGTACTTC.

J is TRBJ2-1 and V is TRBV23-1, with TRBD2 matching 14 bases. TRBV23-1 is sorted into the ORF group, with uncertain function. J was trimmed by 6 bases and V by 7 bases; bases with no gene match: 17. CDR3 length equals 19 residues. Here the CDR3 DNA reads TGCGCCAGCACCCCGCCGGGACTAGCGGGAGAAAAAGGACGCAATGAGCAGTTCTTC. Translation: CASTPPGLAGEKGRNEQFF.

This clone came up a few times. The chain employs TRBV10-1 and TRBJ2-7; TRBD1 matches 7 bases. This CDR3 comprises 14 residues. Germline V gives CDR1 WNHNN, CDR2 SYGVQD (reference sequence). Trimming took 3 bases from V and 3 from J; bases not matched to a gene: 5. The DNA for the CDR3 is TGCGCCAGCAGTGATGGTGACAGGGTCTACGAGCAGTACTTC. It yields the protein CASSDGDRVYEQYF.

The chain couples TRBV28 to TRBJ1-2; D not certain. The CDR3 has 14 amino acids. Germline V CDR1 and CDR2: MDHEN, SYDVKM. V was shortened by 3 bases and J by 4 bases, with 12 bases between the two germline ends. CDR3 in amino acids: CASSFGVGRYGYTF. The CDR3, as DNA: TGTGCCAGCAGTTTCGGAGTCGGCCGCTATGGCTACACCTTC.

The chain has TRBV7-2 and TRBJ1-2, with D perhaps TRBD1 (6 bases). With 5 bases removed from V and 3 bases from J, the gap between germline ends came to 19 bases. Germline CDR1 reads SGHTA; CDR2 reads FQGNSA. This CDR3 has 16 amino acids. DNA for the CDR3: TGTGCCAGCAGCAGCGTGTCAGGGGCGTTCCACTATGGCTACACCTTC. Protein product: CASSSVSGAFHYGYTF.

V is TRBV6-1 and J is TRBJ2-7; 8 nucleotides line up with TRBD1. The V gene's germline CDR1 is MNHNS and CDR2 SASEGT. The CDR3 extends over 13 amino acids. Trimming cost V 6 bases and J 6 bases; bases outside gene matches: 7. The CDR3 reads CASSRGQEGEQYF. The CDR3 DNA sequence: TGTGCCAGCAGCAGGGGGCAGGAAGGCGAGCAGTACTTC.

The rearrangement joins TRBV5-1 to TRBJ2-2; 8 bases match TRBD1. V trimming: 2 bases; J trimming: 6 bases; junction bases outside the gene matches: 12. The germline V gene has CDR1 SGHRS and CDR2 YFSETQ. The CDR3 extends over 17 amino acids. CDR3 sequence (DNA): TGCGCCAGCAGCTTCCCCAGGGGGCGATTGTTCCCCGGGGAGCTGTTTTTT. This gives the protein CASSFPRGRLFPGELFF.

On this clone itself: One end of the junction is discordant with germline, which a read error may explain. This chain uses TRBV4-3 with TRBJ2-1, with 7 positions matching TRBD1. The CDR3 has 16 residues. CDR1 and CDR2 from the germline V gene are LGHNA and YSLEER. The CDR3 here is CASSPQPGQTYNEQLF. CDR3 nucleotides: TGCGCCAGCAGCCCACAACCGGGACAGACCTACAATGAGCAGCTCTTC.

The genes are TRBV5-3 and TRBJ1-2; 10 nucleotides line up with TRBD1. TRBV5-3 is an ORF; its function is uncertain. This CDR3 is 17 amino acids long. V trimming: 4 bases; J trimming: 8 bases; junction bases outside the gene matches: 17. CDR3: CARSLGNRQGALTGYTF. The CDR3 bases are TGTGCCAGAAGCCTAGGGAATAGACAGGGGGCATTAACCGGCTACACCTTC.

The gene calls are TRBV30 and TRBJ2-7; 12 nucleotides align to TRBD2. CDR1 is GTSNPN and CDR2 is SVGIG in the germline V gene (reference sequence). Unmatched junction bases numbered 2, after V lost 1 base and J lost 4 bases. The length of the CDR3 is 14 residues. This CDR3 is CAWSEGTSGYEQYF. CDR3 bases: TGTGCCTGGAGTGAGGGGACTAGCGGGTACGAGCAGTACTTC.

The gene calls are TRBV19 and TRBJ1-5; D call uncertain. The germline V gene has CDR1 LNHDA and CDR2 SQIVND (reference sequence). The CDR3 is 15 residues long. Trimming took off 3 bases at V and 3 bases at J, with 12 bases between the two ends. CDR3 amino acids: CASSITSSNNQPQHF. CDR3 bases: TGTGCCAGTAGTATTACCAGCAGTAACAATCAGCCCCAGCATTTT.

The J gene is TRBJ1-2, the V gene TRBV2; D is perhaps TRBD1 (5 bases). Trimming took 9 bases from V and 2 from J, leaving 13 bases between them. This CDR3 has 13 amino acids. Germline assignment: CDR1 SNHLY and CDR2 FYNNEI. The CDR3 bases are TGTGCCAGTAAACTCAACAGGAACTATGGCTACACCTTC. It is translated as CASKLNRNYGYTF.

In DNA, the CDR3 is TGTGCCAGCAGCTTAGGTGCGGGGGAGAGGGGAGAGACCCAGTACTTC. Translated, it gives CASSLGAGERGETQYF. The V and J genes are TRBV5-8 and TRBJ2-5; 7 positions match TRBD2. The trim removed 2 bases at V and 4 bases at J, leaving 11 bases unmatched. CDR3 length: 16 amino acids. Germline-derived CDR1 and CDR2 are SGHTS and YDEGEE.

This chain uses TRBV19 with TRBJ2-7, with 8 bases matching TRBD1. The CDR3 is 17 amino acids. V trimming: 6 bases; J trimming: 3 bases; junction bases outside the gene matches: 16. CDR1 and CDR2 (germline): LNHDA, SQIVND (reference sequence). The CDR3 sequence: CASSPPRTGPSHYEQYF. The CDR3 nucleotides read TGTGCCAGTAGCCCACCCCGGACAGGGCCATCTCACTACGAGCAGTACTTC.

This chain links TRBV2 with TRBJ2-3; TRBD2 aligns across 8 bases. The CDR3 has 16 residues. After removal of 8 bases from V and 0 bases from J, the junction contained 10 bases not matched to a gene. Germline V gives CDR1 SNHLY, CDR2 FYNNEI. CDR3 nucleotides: TGTGCCAGCGGGGGACTAGATTGGACTAGCACAGATACGCAGTATTTT. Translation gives CASGGLDWTSTDTQYF.

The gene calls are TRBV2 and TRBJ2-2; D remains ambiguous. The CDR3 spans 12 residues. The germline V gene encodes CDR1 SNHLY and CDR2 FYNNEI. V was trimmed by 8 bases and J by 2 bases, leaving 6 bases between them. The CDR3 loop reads CASGINTGELFF. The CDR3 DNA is TGTGCCAGCGGAATCAACACCGGGGAGCTGTTTTTT.

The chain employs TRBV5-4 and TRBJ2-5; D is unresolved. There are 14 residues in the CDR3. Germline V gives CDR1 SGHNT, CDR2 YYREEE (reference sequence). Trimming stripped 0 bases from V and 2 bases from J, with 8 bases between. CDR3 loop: CASSLGLLQETQYF. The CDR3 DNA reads TGTGCCAGCAGCTTGGGACTGTTACAAGAGACCCAGTACTTC. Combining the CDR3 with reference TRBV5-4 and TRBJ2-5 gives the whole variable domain ETGVTQSPTHLIKTRGQQVTLRCSSQSGHNTVSWYQQALGQGPQFIFQYYREEENGRGNFPPRFSGLQFPNYSSELNVNALELDDSALYLCASSLGLLQETQYFGPGTRLLVL.